Sequencing of this T cell receptor (beta chain) was carried out in a study of shared clonotypes between healthy human individuals. It was CD45RO-negative cells, positively selected for CCR7, that made up naive CD8 cells, with terminally differentiated effector memory CD45RA+ cells excluded. V was pared by 4 bases and J by 6 bases, with 11 bases of the junction left unmatched. This CDR3 is built from 15 residues. Germline values: CDR1 SGHRS, CDR2 YFSETQ. The assay was carried out at the deep level. Repertoires were generated with immunoSEQ multiplex PCR, while TCRdb's copy carries only in-frame clones and drops some. The sample consists of roughly 650,000 clones, 96% of them appearing once.

Sequencing was carried out using naive CD8+ T cells sorted from blood. V usage is TRBV5-1 and J usage is TRBJ2-7, with TRBD2 identical over 9 bases. This receptor was taken from a woman younger than 45 in good health. CDR3 sequence (DNA): TGCGCCAGCAGCCCAGGGGCTAGCGGGATCGTCGAGCAGTACTTC. As protein: CASSPGASGIVEQYF.